The 15 T cell receptor beta chains below come from one sample, sequenced in a study of T cells in Graves' hyperthyroidism and ophthalmopathy. RNA transcripts gave rise to amplified TCR beta CDR3 regions. HTBI primers were employed in a first-round RT-PCR of the TCR CDR3. TCRdb itself ran the multiplex PCR reads through MiXCR, one entry per CDR3 protein. The sample lists about 640,000 distinct CDR3 sequences, about a fifth occurring once. The sample was blood. The receptors stem from a young man with Graves' ophthalmopathy.

The DNA for the CDR3 is TGTGCCAGCAGCTTATGGGGGTACACCGGGGAGCTGTTTTTT. The encoded protein is CASSLWGYTGELFF. The V call is TRBV7-2, the J call TRBJ2-2; D assignment may be TRBD1 or TRBD2 (5 bases each). V was pared by 2 bases and J by 3 bases, with 7 bases between. Germline assignment: CDR1 SGHTA and CDR2 FQGNSA. The CDR3 covers 14 residues.

This clonotype occurred many times. The chain couples TRBV18 to TRBJ1-4; D is ambiguous. The germline CDR1 and CDR2 sequences are KGHSH and LQKENI. The V end lost 1 base, the J end lost 5 bases, and 11 bases lay between the germline ends. This CDR3 comprises 15 residues. The CDR3 DNA follows: TGTGCCAGCTCACCACTGGAGGGTAGAAATGAAAAACTGTTTTTT. This encodes CASSPLEGRNEKLFF.

This clonotype was seen repeatedly, ten times or more. The chain joins TRBV5-1 to TRBJ2-3; the D gene is possibly TRBD1 (6 bases). The ends were cut back, 1 base at V and 1 base at J, with 19 bases in the middle. CDR1 and CDR2 from the germline V gene are SGHRS and YFSETQ. This CDR3 is built from 18 residues. CDR3 residues: CASSLSPPTGYGTDTQYF. CDR3 bases: TGCGCCAGCAGCTTGTCCCCACCCACAGGGTACGGCACAGATACGCAGTATTTT.

This clonotype was detected only a few times. V and J are TRBV14 and TRBJ2-1; D not certain. CDR3 length: 15 residues. Germline values: CDR1 SGHDN, CDR2 FVKESK. V dropped 3 bases and J dropped 0 bases, with 9 bases sitting between them. CDR3: CASSHGQVSYNEQFF. The CDR3 DNA reads as TGTGCCAGCAGCCATGGTCAGGTCTCCTACAATGAGCAGTTCTTC.

The sample holds a few counts of this clonotype. The chain is built from TRBV5-1 and TRBJ1-2; D unresolved. The CDR3 length is 13 residues. Per the germline V gene, CDR1 is SGHRS and CDR2 is YFSETQ. The V end was cut by 2 bases, the J end by 5 bases, with 10 bases between. CDR3 sequence: CASSFERRYGYTF. The CDR3 DNA is TGCGCCAGCAGCTTTGAGAGACGGTATGGCTACACCTTC.

The rearrangement links TRBV27 to TRBJ1-2; D unclear. CDR3 length equals 15 residues. Germline V gene lookup returns CDR1 MNHEY and CDR2 SMNVEV (reference sequence). V lost 5 bases, J lost 2 bases, and 15 bases lay in between. CDR3 in amino acids: CASSPYPQLNYGYTF. CDR3 nucleotide sequence: TGTGCCAGCAGTCCGTACCCCCAACTGAACTATGGCTACACCTTC.

In this sample, this clonotype turned up many times. J is TRBJ1-5 and V is TRBV30, with D possibly being TRBD1 (5 bases). The CDR3 has 14 amino acids. Germline CDR1 reads GTSNPN; CDR2 reads SVGIG (reference sequence). V shed 1 base and J shed 8 bases, with 15 bases lying between them. CDR3 sequence (DNA): TGTGCCTGGAGTGCGTTCGGGACCGACAAGCCCCAGCATTTT. Translated: CAWSAFGTDKPQHF.

The chain is built from TRBV4-2 and TRBJ2-1; D not certain. Germline loops: CDR1 LGHNA, CDR2 YNFKEQ. Trimming removed 3 bases from V and 0 bases from J, with 9 bases in between. The CDR3 is 15 amino acids. CDR3 loop: CASSHRESSYNEQFF. The CDR3 coding sequence is TGTGCCAGCAGCCATCGTGAGAGCTCCTACAATGAGCAGTTCTTC.

The V and J genes are TRBV20-1 and TRBJ1-6; tentatively, D is TRBD1 (6 bases). This CDR3 is built from 15 residues. Germline CDR1 DFQATT, CDR2 SNEGSKA (reference sequence). V was cut by 3 bases and J by 9 bases, with 18 bases left in between. CDR3 sequence (DNA): TGCAGTGCTAGCGGGGGGCACGGCATGGGTTCACCCCTCCACTTT. Translating it yields CSASGGHGMGSPLHF.

J is TRBJ2-2 and V is TRBV7-6; TRBD2 aligns across 7 bases. The CDR3 is made up of 16 amino acids. Germline lookup yields CDR1 SGHVS and CDR2 FNYEAQ. After removal of 2 bases from V and 6 bases from J, the junction contained 9 bases not matched to a gene. Here the CDR3 reads CASSLNEGGPAGELFF. As DNA, the CDR3 is TGTGCCAGCAGCTTAAACGAGGGAGGGCCAGCCGGGGAGCTGTTTTTT.

This clonotype was seen at least ten times. The chain has TRBV5-1 and TRBJ1-2; the match to TRBD1 covers 7 bases. Germline CDR1 reads SGHRS; CDR2 reads YFSETQ. This CDR3 spans 15 amino acids. J gave up 4 bases and V 4 bases, and 10 bases lay outside the gene matches. The CDR3 region is CASSPDRDSRYGYTF. As DNA, the CDR3 is TGCGCCAGCAGCCCAGACCGGGACAGCCGCTATGGCTACACCTTC.

The rearrangement links TRBV29-1 to TRBJ2-4; D may be TRBD1 (8 bases). Per the germline V gene, CDR1 is SQVTM and CDR2 is ANQGSEA. V was shortened by 3 bases and J by 5 bases, with 14 bases between the two germline ends. This CDR3 spans 14 amino acids. In nucleotides, the CDR3 is TGCAGCGTTGAGGGGGGGACAGGTCAAAACATTCAGTACTTC. Its protein product is CSVEGGTGQNIQYF. Supplemented by reference TRBV29-1 and TRBJ2-4, the full variable domain reads SAVISQKPSRDICQRGTSLTIQCQVDSQVTMMFWYRQQPGQSLTLIATANQGSEATYESGFVIDKFPISRPNLTFSTLTVSNMSPEDSSIYLCSVEGGTGQNIQYFGAGTRLSVL.

The CDR3 nucleotides are TGTGCCAGCAGCTCGACTAGCGGGAGGTTGGGTACCGGGGAGCTGTTTTTT. Residues: CASSSTSGRLGTGELFF. V gene TRBV7-9 combines with J gene TRBJ2-2; 13 bases are shared with TRBD2. The germline V gene encodes CDR1 SEHNR and CDR2 FQNEAQ (reference sequence). The CDR3 totals 17 residues. V lost 4 bases, J lost 5 bases, and 7 bases stayed unmatched.

A few counts support this clonotype. The chain is built from TRBV20-1 and TRBJ1-6; no clear D gene. CDR1 DFQATT and CDR2 SNEGSKA come from the germline V gene (reference sequence). The CDR3 extends over 16 amino acids. Trimming shortened V by 0 bases and J by 9 bases, and 18 bases separated the two germline ends. CDR3 coding DNA: TGCAGTGCTAGAGATCAAGAAGGGAGAAGGACTTCACCCCTCCACTTT. Translation: CSARDQEGRRTSPLHF.

About this clonotype: A read error is possible here, since a much larger clone lies one base away. The chain has TRBV13 and TRBJ2-3, with 8 bases matching TRBD2. Losses at the gene ends were 2 bases for V and 1 base for J; bases not matched to a gene: 2. Germline V gene data show CDR1 as PRHDT and CDR2 as FYEKMQ (reference sequence). The CDR3 loop spans 15 amino acids. CDR3 DNA sequence: TGTGCCAGCAGCTTACAGCGGGGGTGCACAGATACGCAGTATTTT. Its protein product is CASSLQRGCTDTQYF.